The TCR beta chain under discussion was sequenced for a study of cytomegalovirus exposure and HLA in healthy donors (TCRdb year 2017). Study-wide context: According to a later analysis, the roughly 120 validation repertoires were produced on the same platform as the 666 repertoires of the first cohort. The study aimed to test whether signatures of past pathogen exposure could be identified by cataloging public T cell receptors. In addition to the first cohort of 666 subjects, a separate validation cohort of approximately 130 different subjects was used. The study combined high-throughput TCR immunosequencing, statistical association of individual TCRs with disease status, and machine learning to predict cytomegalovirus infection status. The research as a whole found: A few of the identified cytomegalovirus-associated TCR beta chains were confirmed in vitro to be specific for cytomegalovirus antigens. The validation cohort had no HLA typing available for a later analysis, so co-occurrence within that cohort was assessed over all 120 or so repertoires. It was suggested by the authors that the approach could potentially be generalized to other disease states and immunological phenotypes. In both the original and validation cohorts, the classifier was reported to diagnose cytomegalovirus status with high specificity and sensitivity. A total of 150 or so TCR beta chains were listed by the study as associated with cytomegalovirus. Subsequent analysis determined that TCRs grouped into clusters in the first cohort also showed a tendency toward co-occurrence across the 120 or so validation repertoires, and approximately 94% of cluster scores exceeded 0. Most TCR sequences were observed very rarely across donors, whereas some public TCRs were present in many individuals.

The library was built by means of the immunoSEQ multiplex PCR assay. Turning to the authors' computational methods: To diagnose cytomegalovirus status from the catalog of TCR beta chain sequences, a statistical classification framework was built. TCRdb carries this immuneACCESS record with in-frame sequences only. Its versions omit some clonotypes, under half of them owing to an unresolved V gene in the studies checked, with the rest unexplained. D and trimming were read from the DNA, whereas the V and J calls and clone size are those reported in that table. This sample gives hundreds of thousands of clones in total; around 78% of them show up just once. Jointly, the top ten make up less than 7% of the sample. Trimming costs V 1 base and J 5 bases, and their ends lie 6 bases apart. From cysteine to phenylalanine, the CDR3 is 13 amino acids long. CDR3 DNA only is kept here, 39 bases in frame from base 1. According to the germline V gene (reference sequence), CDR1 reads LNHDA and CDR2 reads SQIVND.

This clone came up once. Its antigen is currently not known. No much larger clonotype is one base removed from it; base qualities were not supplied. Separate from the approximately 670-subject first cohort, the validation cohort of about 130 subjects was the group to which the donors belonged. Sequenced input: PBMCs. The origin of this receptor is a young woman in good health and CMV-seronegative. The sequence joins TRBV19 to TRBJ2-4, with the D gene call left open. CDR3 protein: CASSIGTENIQYF. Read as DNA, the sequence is TGTGCCAGTAGTATAGGGACGGAAAACATTCAGTACTTC.